A single sample gave rise to the 14 T cell receptor beta chains below, sequenced in a study of beta chain features in type 1 diabetes. Study-wide results and limits: Across all four CD4+ subsets, people with type 1 diabetes showed modestly shorter TCRB CDR3s.

Which antigens these TCRs recognize remains unknown. cDNA synthesis used the whole RNA isolate, giving expressed TCRB sequences. The table came from immunoSEQ multiplex PCR; TCRdb's copy has only in-frame clones and leaves some out. The sample carries over 200,000 clones, approximately 11% recorded once. Material: naive CD4+ T cells from blood. The receptors were sampled from a young man with type 1 diabetes.

This clone was seen a handful of times. V gene TRBV6-5 combines with J gene TRBJ1-1, with D maybe TRBD1 (6 bases). Trimming pared 4 bases from V and 1 base from J, leaving 13 bases between. Germline CDR1 MNHEY, CDR2 SVGAGI. CDR3 size: 15 residues. This chain's CDR3 is CASSSGSGENTEAFF. CDR3 DNA: TGTGCCAGCAGTTCGGGGTCAGGGGAGAACACTGAAGCTTTCTTT.

The rearrangement uses TRBV18 and TRBJ2-3; D is possibly TRBD2 (6 bases). This CDR3 is built from 15 residues. CDR1 is KGHSH and CDR2 is LQKENI in the germline V gene. The V and J ends lost 2 bases and 0 bases respectively, with 9 bases between them. CDR3 residues: CASSPSTRSTDTQYF. CDR3 nucleotides: TGTGCCAGCTCACCATCGACTAGAAGCACAGATACGCAGTATTTT.

The chain carries TRBV5-8 and TRBJ2-6; no clear D. Germline V gives CDR1 SGHTS, CDR2 YDEGEE. The CDR3 consists of 14 residues. Between the trimmed V and J ends, which lost 3 bases and 3 bases, there was a span of 7 bases. This CDR3 is CASSSLYGANVLTF. CDR3 nucleotides: TGTGCCAGCAGCTCCTTATATGGGGCCAACGTCCTGACTTTC.

This clone was seen a handful of times. The chain recombines TRBV29-1 with TRBJ1-4; tentative D call: TRBD1 (5 bases). Germline loops: CDR1 SQVTM, CDR2 ANQGSEA. The germline V and J ends were trimmed by 3 bases and 3 bases, with 8 bases remaining between them. This CDR3 is 13 amino acids long. The CDR3 nucleotides read TGCAGCGTTGAGGTGACAGCTAATGAAAAACTGTTTTTT. It specifies CSVEVTANEKLFF.

This chain links TRBV4-3 with TRBJ2-7, with D possibly matching TRBD2 (6 bases). V lost 0 bases and J 3 bases, leaving 24 bases between the germline ends. Germline V gene data show CDR1 as LGHNA and CDR2 as YSLEER. CDR3 size: 19 residues. In DNA, the CDR3 is TGCGCCAGCAGCCAAGATGTGCCCGGATCGGAGGGCGGGGTCTACGAGCAGTACTTC. Protein sequence: CASSQDVPGSEGGVYEQYF.

This clone was seen only a few times. The chain links TRBV6-6 to TRBJ2-1; 13 bases line up with TRBD2. This CDR3 is built from 16 residues. The V gene's germline CDR1 is MNHNY and CDR2 SVGAGI (reference sequence). The V and J ends lost 7 bases and 6 bases, in that order; junction bases with no gene match: 9. The CDR3 region has the DNA TGTGCCAGCACCTTACTACTAGCGGGGGGGCCCAATGAGCAGTTCTTC. Protein product: CASTLLLAGGPNEQFF.

This clone was counted between two and nine times. This rearrangement joins TRBV29-1 to TRBJ2-7, with 7 bases identical to TRBD1. Germline loops: CDR1 SQVTM, CDR2 ANQGSEA. The length of the CDR3 is 13 residues. In nucleotides, the CDR3 is TGCATCCAACCTCTACAGGGGCCGTACGAGCAGTACTTC. As protein: CIQPLQGPYEQYF.

The chain couples TRBV6-1 to TRBJ2-7, with 7 bases lining up with TRBD2. Trimming took 10 bases from V and 3 from J; bases not matched to a gene: 12. Germline V gives CDR1 MNHNS, CDR2 SASEGT. The CDR3 is 14 amino acids. The CDR3 loop reads CATHWGGDGYEQYF. The CDR3 nucleotides are TGTGCCACCCACTGGGGAGGGGATGGCTACGAGCAGTACTTC.

The gene calls are TRBV7-8 and TRBJ2-3; TRBD2 matches 8 bases. CDR1 SGHVS and CDR2 FQNEAQ come from the germline V gene. CDR3 length: 15 residues. The J segment lost 3 bases and the V segment lost 5 bases, leaving 7 bases of the junction unmatched. Here the CDR3 DNA reads TGTGCCAGCAGCCCCTGGGGGACTAGAACAGATACGCAGTATTTT. Protein product: CASSPWGTRTDTQYF.

This clone was seen a few times. The chain is built from TRBV30 and TRBJ1-5, with D possibly matching TRBD1 (5 bases). V was shortened by 8 bases and J by 2 bases, with 13 bases between the two germline ends. The CDR3 is made up of 13 amino acids. CDR1 is GTSNPN and CDR2 is SVGIG in the germline V gene (reference sequence). The CDR3 sequence: CAAAIGGNQPQHF. CDR3 coding DNA: TGTGCCGCTGCTATAGGGGGCAATCAGCCCCAGCATTTT. Full variable domain (rest looked up from reference TRBV30 and TRBJ1-5): SQTIHQWPATLVQPVGSPLSLECTVEGTSNPNLYWYRQAAGRGLQLLFYSVGIGQISSEVPQNLSASRPQDRQFILSSKKLLLSDSGFYLCAAAIGGNQPQHFGDGTRLSIL.

The chain is built from TRBV9 and TRBJ2-2; 7 positions agree with TRBD1. The ends lost 0 bases at V and 1 base at J; junction bases unmatched: 6. The CDR3 loop spans 17 amino acids. Germline V gives CDR1 SGDLS, CDR2 YYNGEE. In nucleotides, the CDR3 is TGTGCCAGCAGCGTAGGTACAGGGGCAATGAACACCGGGGAGCTGTTTTTT. It translates to CASSVGTGAMNTGELFF.

V and J are TRBV6-1 and TRBJ1-6, with D tentatively TRBD1 (5 bases). The CDR3 consists of 14 residues. Germline-derived CDR1 and CDR2 are MNHNS and SASEGT. V was pared by 6 bases and J by 14 bases, with 20 bases between. The CDR3 region is CASRLDRAGGTLHF. CDR3 sequence (DNA): TGTGCCAGCAGACTCGACAGAGCCGGGGGGACCCTCCACTTT.

This clone was seen a single time. The chain combines TRBV5-1 with TRBJ1-2; D is ambiguous. V dropped 3 bases and J dropped 4 bases, with 13 bases sitting between them. Looked up from germline, CDR1 is SGHRS and CDR2 is YFSETQ. The CDR3 length is 14 residues. The CDR3 loop is CASSSTGRGYGYTF. The CDR3 DNA reads as TGCGCCAGCAGCTCCACCGGACGGGGCTATGGCTACACCTTC.

The chain employs TRBV5-4 and TRBJ1-6; 9 bases line up with TRBD1. Looked up from germline, CDR1 is SGHNT and CDR2 is YYREEE (reference sequence). After removal of 3 bases from V and 6 bases from J, the junction contained 1 base not matched to a gene. The CDR3 extends over 14 amino acids. The CDR3 loop reads CASSWDRANSPLHF. The CDR3 DNA follows: TGTGCCAGCAGCTGGGACAGGGCTAATTCACCCCTCCACTTT.